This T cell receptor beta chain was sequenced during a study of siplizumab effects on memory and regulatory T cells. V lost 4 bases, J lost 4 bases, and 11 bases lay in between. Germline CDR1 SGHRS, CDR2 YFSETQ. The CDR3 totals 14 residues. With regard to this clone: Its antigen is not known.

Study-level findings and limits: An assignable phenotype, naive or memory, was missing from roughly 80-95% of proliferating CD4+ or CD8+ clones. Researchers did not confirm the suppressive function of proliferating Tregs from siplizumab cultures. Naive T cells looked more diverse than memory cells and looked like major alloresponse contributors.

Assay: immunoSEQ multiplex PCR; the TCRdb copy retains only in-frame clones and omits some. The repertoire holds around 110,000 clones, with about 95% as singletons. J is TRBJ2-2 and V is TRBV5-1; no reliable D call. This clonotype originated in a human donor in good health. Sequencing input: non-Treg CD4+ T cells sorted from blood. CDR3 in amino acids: CASSPRTATGELFF. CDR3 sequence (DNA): TGCGCCAGCAGCCCGCGGACGGCCACCGGGGAGCTGTTTTTT.